This T cell receptor beta chain appears in the sequencing data of a study of regulatory T cells in long-lasting Graves disease. Points from the study as a whole: Persistent patients shared 2,741 public clonotypes among themselves. Newly diagnosed patients shared fewer, at some 900.

According to the study, TCR beta libraries were built with iRepertoire HTBI primers and CDR3-region Arm-PCR. One entry per CDR3 protein results from TCRdb running MiXCR on the multiplex PCR reads. Of more than 300,000 distinct CDR3 sequences listed, 15% to 17% are singletons. Time point noted: newly diagnosed GD, antithyroid drugs for less than 3 months. Researchers made the TCR library from RNA that was extracted from PBMCs. Peripheral blood, approximately 9.6 milliliters of it, was drawn into EDTA tubes. This clonotype was recorded many times. No antigen is known for it. Germline CDR1 is SGHRS and CDR2 is YFSETQ. CDR3 size: 13 residues. The germline V and J ends were trimmed by 1 base and 3 bases, with 8 bases remaining between them.

J is TRBJ2-7 and V is TRBV5-1; maybe TRBD1 (5 bases). This sequence originates from a female donor with Graves disease. Sequencing used peripheral blood mononuclear cells (PBMCs), obtained at new diagnosis, from a patient treated with antithyroid drugs. CDR3 region: CASSLYQGYEQYF. The CDR3 DNA reads TGCGCCAGCAGCTTGTATCAGGGCTACGAGCAGTACTTC.